Below, 20 T cell receptor beta chains from the same sample are listed, as sequenced in a study of breast tumors, draining lymph nodes, adjacent tissues. The lymph nodes were axillary draining lymph nodes from breast cancer patients. TCRdb reanalysed the multiplex PCR reads using MiXCR and keeps one entry per CDR3 protein. The data contain about 140,000 distinct CDR3 sequences, around 22% of them seen just once; the ten biggest clones take up 2.5% to 3%. Material for sequencing was axillary lymph node tissue. These receptors were collected from a female donor with breast cancer. Some clones in this sample may be carry-over from other donors' samples.

This clonotype was counted at least ten times. The CDR3 spells CASSENLGSSNYGYTF. In DNA form, the CDR3 reads TGTGCCAGCAGTGAAAACCTTGGCAGCTCTAACTATGGCTACACCTTC. The chain is built from TRBV6-1 and TRBJ1-2; no clear D gene. CDR1 is MNHNS, CDR2 SASEGT, per germline. Trimming cost V 2 bases and J 0 bases, with 13 bases left between them. The CDR3 loop spans 16 amino acids.

This clonotype was counted only a few times. This chain links TRBV3-1 with TRBJ2-7; 10 nucleotides agree with TRBD2. The germline V gene has CDR1 LGHDT and CDR2 YNNKEL (reference sequence). The CDR3 length is 14 residues. V was pared by 1 base and J by 6 bases, with 3 bases of the junction left unmatched. The DNA for the CDR3 is TGTGCCAGCAGCCAAGGAGAGCGGGGGGGCGAGCAGTACTTC. Translating gives CASSQGERGGEQYF.

There are many counts of this clonotype. V and J are TRBV5-1 and TRBJ2-1; no reliable D call. The V gene's germline CDR1 is SGHRS and CDR2 YFSETQ. V was trimmed by 2 bases and J by 5 bases, leaving 2 bases between them. The CDR3 covers 11 residues. The CDR3 spells CASSFHNEQFF. The CDR3 nucleotides are TGCGCCAGCAGCTTCCACAATGAGCAGTTCTTC. Full variable domain (outside the CDR3, taken from reference TRBV5-1 and TRBJ2-1): KAGVTQTPRYLIKTRGQQVTLSCSPISGHRSVSWYQQTPGQGLQFLFEYFSETQRNKGNFPGRFSGRQFSNSRSEMNVSTLELGDSALYLCASSFHNEQFFGPGTRLTVL.

Notes on this clonotype: This may come from a read error, since a much larger clone is one base off. This sequence joins TRBV11-1 and TRBJ2-3, with D possibly matching TRBD2 (5 bases). The V end was cut by 5 bases, the J end by 4 bases, with 7 bases between. The CDR3 is made up of 12 amino acids. Germline V gene data show CDR1 as SGHAT and CDR2 as FQDESV (reference sequence). The CDR3 sequence is CASSISADTQYF. The CDR3 nucleotides read TGTGCCAGCAGCATTAGCGCAGATACGCAGTATTTT.

This clonotype was seen repeatedly, ten times or more. The chain is built from TRBV7-9 and TRBJ1-3, with D tentatively TRBD1 (5 bases). The CDR3 has 16 amino acids. The V end lost 1 base, the J end lost 0 bases, and 10 bases lay between the germline ends. Germline-derived CDR1 and CDR2 are SEHNR and FQNEAQ (reference sequence). The CDR3 loop is CASSLGTQSSGNTIYF. In DNA, the CDR3 is TGTGCCAGCAGCTTAGGGACACAGAGCTCTGGAAACACCATATATTTT.

The J gene is TRBJ2-7, the V gene TRBV19; D unresolved. Germline values: CDR1 LNHDA, CDR2 SQIVND (reference sequence). CDR3 size: 12 residues. Trimming pared 7 bases from V and 7 bases from J, leaving 14 bases between. The CDR3 sequence: CASKGPRQEQYF. CDR3 sequence (DNA): TGTGCCAGTAAAGGACCTCGTCAAGAGCAGTACTTC.

This clonotype has a handful of counts. The J gene is TRBJ2-2, the V gene TRBV6-1, with D possibly TRBD2 on 5 matching bases. The CDR3 contains 19 residues. CDR1 and CDR2 from the germline V gene are MNHNS and SASEGT. V lost 2 bases and J 4 bases, leaving 23 bases between the germline ends. This CDR3 is CASSELGSGIGIGTGELFF. Written as DNA, the CDR3 is TGTGCCAGCAGTGAATTGGGCAGCGGAATAGGCATTGGCACCGGGGAGCTGTTTTTT.

This clonotype was observed once. This may come from a read error, since a much larger clone is one base off. CDR3 in amino acids: CASGPGQRAEQFF. CDR3 sequence (DNA): TGTGCCAGCGGCCCGGGACAGCGGGCTGAGCAGTTCTTC. The rearrangement uses TRBV12-3 or TRBV12-4 and TRBJ2-1, with a weak D call TRBD1 (7 bases). The CDR3 runs to 13 residues. The V gene lost 8 bases and the J gene lost 9 bases, with 17 bases spanning the gap.

This clonotype was counted many times. The rearrangement links TRBV5-1 to TRBJ1-2; TRBD1 aligns across 8 bases. The CDR3 spans 14 residues. V lost 0 bases, J lost 4 bases, and 2 bases stayed unmatched. Per the germline V gene, CDR1 is SGHRS and CDR2 is YFSETQ. The CDR3 here is CASSLEGQAYGYTF. The DNA of the CDR3 is TGCGCCAGCAGCTTGGAGGGACAGGCCTATGGCTACACCTTC. Using reference TRBV5-1 and TRBJ1-2 for the parts outside the CDR3, the full variable domain is KAGVTQTPRYLIKTRGQQVTLSCSPISGHRSVSWYQQTPGQGLQFLFEYFSETQRNKGNFPGRFSGRQFSNSRSEMNVSTLELGDSALYLCASSLEGQAYGYTFGSGTRLTVV.

This clonotype was counted ten times or more. The chain joins TRBV6-5 to TRBJ2-3; D is possibly TRBD1 (5 bases). Trimming removed 6 bases from V and 5 bases from J, with 12 bases in between. CDR1 is MNHEY and CDR2 is SVGAGI in the germline V gene. This CDR3 is built from 13 residues. This CDR3 is CASSLTTVDTQYF. The CDR3 DNA follows: TGTGCCAGCAGCCTCACGACAGTAGATACGCAGTATTTT.

This clonotype was counted many times. The rearrangement links TRBV11-2 to TRBJ2-7; D is ambiguous. Per germline, CDR1 SGHAT and CDR2 FQNNGV. V lost 2 bases, J lost 6 bases, and 8 bases lay in between. The CDR3 extends over 12 amino acids. The CDR3 spells CASSLPGPEQYF. DNA for the CDR3: TGTGCCAGCAGCTTACCAGGCCCCGAGCAGTACTTC.

The rearrangement joins TRBV6-2 or TRBV6-3 to TRBJ1-2; perhaps TRBD1 as D (5 bases). Trimming shortened V by 2 bases and J by 4 bases, and 8 bases separated the two germline ends. The CDR3 consists of 13 residues. Germline loops: CDR1 MNHEY, CDR2 SVGEGT. CDR3: CASSYRDVYGYTF. In DNA, the CDR3 is TGTGCCAGCAGTTACAGGGACGTCTATGGCTACACCTTC.

This clonotype was observed many times. The V call is TRBV20-1, the J call TRBJ2-7, with 10 bases lining up with TRBD2. The V segment lost 3 bases and the J segment 7 bases; nucleotides outside the gene matches: 15. The CDR3 loop spans 16 amino acids. Looked up from germline, CDR1 is DFQATT and CDR2 is SNEGSKA (reference sequence). The CDR3: CSASPMGSGRAREQYF. CDR3 nucleotide sequence: TGCAGTGCTAGTCCAATGGGCAGCGGGAGGGCTCGAGAGCAGTACTTC.

This clonotype was observed at least ten times. V and J are TRBV10-3 and TRBJ2-7, with 11 positions matching TRBD2. This CDR3 has 15 residues. The V and J ends lost 4 bases and 3 bases, in that order; junction bases with no gene match: 5. Per the germline V gene, CDR1 is ENHRY and CDR2 is SYGVKD. The CDR3 DNA follows: TGTGCCATCAGTGCCCCGACTAGCGGGGACTACGAGCAGTACTTC. This gives the protein CAISAPTSGDYEQYF.

This clonotype was seen repeatedly, ten times or more. The chain joins TRBV5-4 to TRBJ2-1; 7 bases align to TRBD2. Germline assignment: CDR1 SGHNT and CDR2 YYREEE (reference sequence). The CDR3 has 17 amino acids. The ends lost 5 bases at V and 1 base at J; junction bases unmatched: 12. CDR3 in amino acids: CASSNLGGSSSYNEQFF. The CDR3 bases are TGTGCCAGCAGTAACCTCGGGGGGAGCTCGTCCTACAATGAGCAGTTCTTC.

This clonotype was recorded at least ten times. The chain is built from TRBV20-1 and TRBJ2-3, with 8 bases lining up with TRBD2. CDR3 size: 16 residues. V gave up 6 bases and J gave up 2 bases; unmatched junction bases: 13. Germline loops: CDR1 DFQATT, CDR2 SNEGSKA (reference sequence). In DNA form, the CDR3 reads TGCAGTGCAGGTCTCCGTCAGACTAGCGACACAGATACGCAGTATTTT. It yields the protein CSAGLRQTSDTDTQYF.

The table lists this clonotype with many counts. The chain recombines TRBV10-2 with TRBJ2-5; 10 bases are shared with TRBD1. V lost 7 bases and J lost 5; bases outside the gene matches: 10. The germline gives CDR1 WSHSY, CDR2 SAAADI. CDR3 length equals 15 residues. CDR3 region: CASTETGTGVETQYF. CDR3 in DNA: TGCGCCAGCACCGAAACCGGGACAGGGGTGGAGACCCAGTACTTC.

The rearrangement links TRBV6-5 to TRBJ1-1, with a tentative D call TRBD1 (6 bases). This CDR3 contains 15 residues. Germline V gives CDR1 MNHEY, CDR2 SVGAGI. Trimming left V 5 bases short and J 1 base short, with 14 bases between. In DNA, the CDR3 is TGTGCCAGCAGTAGCGGGGGGCACCAGAACACTGAAGCTTTCTTT. Protein product: CASSSGGHQNTEAFF.

There are many counts of this clonotype. This chain links TRBV24-1 with TRBJ2-2; 13 bases map to TRBD2. V shed 4 bases and J 4 bases; nucleotides not matched to a gene: 8. This CDR3 is built from 18 residues. CDR1 is KGHDR and CDR2 is SFDVKD in the germline V gene. The CDR3 nucleotides read TGTGCCACCAGTGAATCTGGACTAGCGGGAGTGGGCACCGGGGAGCTGTTTTTT. This gives the protein CATSESGLAGVGTGELFF.

This clonotype was seen many times. The chain couples TRBV11-2 to TRBJ2-1, with 7 bases lining up with TRBD2. CDR1 is SGHAT, CDR2 FQNNGV, per germline. Trimming at V came to 7 bases and at J to 5 bases, leaving 8 bases not matched to a gene. This CDR3 region has 14 residues. The CDR3 spells CASTRTRGNNEQFF. The CDR3 coding sequence is TGTGCCAGCACGAGGACTAGGGGAAACAATGAGCAGTTCTTC.